One and the same sample provided the 13 T cell receptor beta chains below, sequenced in a study of shared T cell receptors in the human thymus. TCRdb's table, derived via immunoSEQ multiplex PCR, lists solely in-frame clones and lacks some. The table shows a few hundred thousand clones, with 95% occurring only once. Material for sequencing was thymocytes. All receptors derive from a human donor.

With regard to this clone: Other DNA sequences from this sample encode an identical CDR3 as well. The rearrangement uses TRBV6-5 and TRBJ2-7, with a weak D call TRBD1 (6 bases). With 6 bases removed from V and 3 bases from J, the gap between germline ends came to 6 bases. This CDR3 spans 11 amino acids. Germline-derived CDR1 and CDR2 are MNHEY and SVGAGI. The CDR3 sequence is CASRQGYEQYF. CDR3 coding DNA: TGTGCCAGCAGACAGGGCTACGAGCAGTACTTC.

The chain employs TRBV9 and TRBJ2-1, with 9 nucleotides matching TRBD2. V gave up 0 bases and J gave up 5 bases; unmatched junction bases: 9. Per the germline V gene, CDR1 is SGDLS and CDR2 is YYNGEE. The CDR3 contains 17 residues. CDR3 DNA: TGTGCCAGCAGCGTAGGTATTAGCGGGAGTTGCGACAATGAGCAGTTCTTC. Translating it yields CASSVGISGSCDNEQFF.

The chain uses TRBV11-2 and TRBJ2-7; 9 bases are a match to TRBD2. Trimming took 4 bases from V and 2 from J; bases not matched to a gene: 3. There are 14 residues in the CDR3. Germline CDR1 SGHAT, CDR2 FQNNGV. The DNA for the CDR3 is TGTGCCAGCAGCTCAACTAGCGGGCCCTACGAGCAGTACTTC. It is translated as CASSSTSGPYEQYF.

The rearrangement joins TRBV18 to TRBJ1-2; D is perhaps TRBD1 (6 bases). This CDR3 region has 11 residues. Germline CDR1 KGHSH, CDR2 LQKENI. V gave up 8 bases and J gave up 8 bases, with 12 bases separating them. The CDR3 DNA is TGTGCCAGCGCTCGACAGGACGGCTACACCTTC. It codes for CASARQDGYTF.

The chain has TRBV4-3 and TRBJ2-1; 8 positions match TRBD2. V shed 4 bases, J shed 8 bases, and the junction held 10 bases outside the gene matches. This CDR3 region has 15 residues. Germline V CDR1 and CDR2: LGHNA, YSLEER. This CDR3 is CASSLTGTSPDEQFF. The CDR3 bases are TGCGCCAGCAGCCTTACCGGGACTAGTCCCGATGAGCAGTTCTTC.

CDR3: CASSLGNSSGRFGYEQYF. The CDR3 bases are TGTGCCAGCAGCTTAGGAAATAGCAGCGGGCGGTTCGGCTACGAGCAGTACTTC. This chain connects TRBV7-6 to TRBJ2-7, with a possible D match to TRBD2 (6 bases). The CDR3 consists of 18 residues. Germline V gene data show CDR1 as SGHVS and CDR2 as FNYEAQ. Trimming removed 1 base from V and 3 bases from J, with 22 bases in between.

V usage is TRBV4-3 and J usage is TRBJ2-3; no reliable D call. Trimming took 1 base from V and 6 from J, leaving 11 bases between them. From germline, CDR1 is LGHNA and CDR2 YSLEER. This CDR3 region has 14 residues. The CDR3 DNA follows: TGCGCCAGCAGCCAAGGACCCAGAGCGGATACGCAGTATTTT. Amino acids: CASSQGPRADTQYF.

This chain joins TRBV5-1 and TRBJ1-1; TRBD1 might be the D (6 bases). This CDR3 is 15 amino acids long. Trimming stripped 1 base from V and 3 bases from J, with 13 bases between. Germline loops: CDR1 SGHRS, CDR2 YFSETQ. In nucleotides, the CDR3 is TGCGCCAGCAGCTTGTCACAGGGCCCATACACTGAAGCTTTCTTT. This encodes CASSLSQGPYTEAFF.

The chain joins TRBV5-1 to TRBJ2-7; the D gene could be TRBD1 or TRBD2 (6 bases each). Germline V gene sequence: CDR1 SGHRS, CDR2 YFSETQ. This CDR3 spans 12 amino acids. V lost 3 bases and J lost 6, with 10 bases in between. The chain's CDR3 is CASSWGATEQYF. CDR3 nucleotide sequence: TGCGCCAGCAGCTGGGGGGCGACCGAGCAGTACTTC.

A remark on this clone: Other DNA sequences in this sample translate to the same CDR3. The chain links TRBV19 to TRBJ2-5; 7 bases are a match to TRBD2. This CDR3 spans 13 amino acids. After removal of 4 bases from V and 3 bases from J, the junction contained 2 bases not matched to a gene. The germline V gene has CDR1 LNHDA and CDR2 SQIVND (reference sequence). The CDR3 reads CASSREGEETQYF. Written as DNA, the CDR3 is TGTGCCAGTAGTAGGGAGGGTGAAGAGACCCAGTACTTC.

The chain has TRBV27 and TRBJ2-7; D is possibly TRBD1 or TRBD2 (5 bases each). The CDR3 sequence is 15 residues long. Germline V gene sequence: CDR1 MNHEY, CDR2 SMNVEV (reference sequence). Trimming stripped 6 bases from V and 0 bases from J, with 15 bases between. This CDR3 is CASRRIGTGSYEQYF. The CDR3 nucleotides are TGTGCCAGCAGGCGAATCGGGACGGGCTCCTACGAGCAGTACTTC.

This clone was counted between two and nine times. The J gene is TRBJ1-5, the V gene TRBV10-3; weak D call: TRBD1 (5 bases). The CDR3 contains 14 residues. The V end was cut by 3 bases, the J end by 4 bases, with 10 bases between. From germline, CDR1 is ENHRY and CDR2 SYGVKD. The CDR3 coding sequence is TGTGCCATCAGTGAAAGGGGTGAGAATCAGCCCCAGCATTTT. It encodes CAISERGENQPQHF.

The chain uses TRBV7-8 and TRBJ1-5, with D unclear. Germline V gene data show CDR1 as SGHVS and CDR2 as FQNEAQ. The CDR3 covers 16 residues. Trimming removed 2 bases from V and 0 bases from J, with 11 bases in between. CDR3 in DNA: TGTGCCAGCAGCTTAAGGCCAGTTAATAGCAATCAGCCCCAGCATTTT. This codes for CASSLRPVNSNQPQHF. Full variable domain (missing parts from reference TRBV7-8 and TRBJ1-5): GAGVSQSPRYKVAKRGQDVALRCDPISGHVSLFWYQQALGQGPEFLTYFQNEAQLDKSGLPSDRFFAERPEGSVSTLKIQRTQQEDSAVYLCASSLRPVNSNQPQHFGDGTRLSIL.